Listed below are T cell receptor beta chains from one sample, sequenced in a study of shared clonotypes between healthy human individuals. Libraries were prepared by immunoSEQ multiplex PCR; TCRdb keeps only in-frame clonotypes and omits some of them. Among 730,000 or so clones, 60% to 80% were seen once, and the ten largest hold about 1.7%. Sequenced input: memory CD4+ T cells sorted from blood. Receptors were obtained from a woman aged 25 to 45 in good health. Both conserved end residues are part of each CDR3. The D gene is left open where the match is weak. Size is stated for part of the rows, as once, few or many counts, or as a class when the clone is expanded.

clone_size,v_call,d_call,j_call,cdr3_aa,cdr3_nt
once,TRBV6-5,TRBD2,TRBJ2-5,CASSRAGGRGETQYF,TGTGCCAGTTCACGTGCGGGGGGGAGAGGAGAGACCCAGTACTTC
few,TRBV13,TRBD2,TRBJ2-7,CASSLGRAGPYEQYF,TGTGCCAGCAGCTTGGGTAGAGCGGGACCCTACGAGCAGTACTTC
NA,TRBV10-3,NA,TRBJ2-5,CAISENREETQYF,TGTGCCATCAGTGAGAATAGGGAAGAGACCCAGTACTTC
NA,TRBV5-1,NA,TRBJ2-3,CASSRTEPSTDTQYF,TGCGCCAGCAGCCGGACAGAGCCTAGCACAGATACGCAGTATTTT
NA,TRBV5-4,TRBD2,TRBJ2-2,CASRTSGNTGELFF,TGTGCCAGCAGAACTAGCGGGAACACCGGGGAGCTGTTTTTT
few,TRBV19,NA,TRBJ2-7,CASKSGWASYEQYF,TGTGCCAGTAAGTCGGGCTGGGCCTCCTACGAGCAGTACTTC
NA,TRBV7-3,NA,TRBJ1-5,CASSHDQPQHF,TGTGCCAGCAGCCACGATCAGCCCCAGCATTTT
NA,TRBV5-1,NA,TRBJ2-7,CASSLSDYEQYF,TGCGCCAGCAGCTTGTCCGACTACGAGCAGTACTTC
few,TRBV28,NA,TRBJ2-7,CASSLWGYEQYF,TGTGCCAGCAGTTTATGGGGATACGAGCAGTACTTC
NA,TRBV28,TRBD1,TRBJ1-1,CASSLPGTGGRTEAFF,TGTGCCAGCAGTCTCCCCGGGACAGGGGGCCGGACTGAAGCTTTCTTT
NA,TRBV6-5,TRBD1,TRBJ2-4,CASRPRRTGGNIQYF,TGTGCCAGCAGACCCCGTCGGACAGGGGGAAACATTCAGTACTTC
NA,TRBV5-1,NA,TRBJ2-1,CASSLSNALYNEQFF,TGCGCCAGCAGCTTGTCAAACGCCCTTTACAATGAGCAGTTCTTC
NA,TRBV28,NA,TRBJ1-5,CASSTGYQPQHF,TGTGCCAGCAGTACAGGGTATCAGCCCCAGCATTTT
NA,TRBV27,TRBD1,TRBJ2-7,CASSPGTGRSYEQYF,TGTGCCAGCAGTCCCGGGACAGGGCGCTCCTACGAGCAGTACTTC
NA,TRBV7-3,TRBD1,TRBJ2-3,CASSLGFADRSDTQYF,TGTGCCAGCAGCTTAGGGTTTGCGGACAGGTCAGATACGCAGTATTTT
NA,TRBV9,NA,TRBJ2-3,CASSPPSDTQYF,TGTGCCAGCAGCCCCCCCTCGGATACGCAGTATTTT
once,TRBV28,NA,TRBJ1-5,CASGGYQPQHF,TGTGCCAGCGGTGGTTATCAGCCCCAGCATTTT
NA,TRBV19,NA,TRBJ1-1,CASSGRGGGTEAFF,TGTGCCAGTAGTGGCAGGGGAGGAGGAACTGAAGCTTTCTTT
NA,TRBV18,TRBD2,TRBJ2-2,CASSPKLAGAGELFF,TGTGCCAGCTCACCGAAGCTAGCGGGAGCCGGGGAGCTGTTTTTT
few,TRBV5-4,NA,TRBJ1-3,CASSLKNREVGNTIYF,TGTGCCAGCAGCTTGAAAAACAGGGAAGTCGGAAACACCATATATTTT
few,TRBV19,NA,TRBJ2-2,CGSRPSYRANTGELFF,TGTGGAAGTAGGCCTAGCTACAGAGCGAACACCGGGGAGCTGTTTTTT
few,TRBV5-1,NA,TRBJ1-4,CASSLGDRDVEKLFF,TGCGCCAGCAGCTTGGGGGACCGCGATGTTGAAAAACTGTTTTTT
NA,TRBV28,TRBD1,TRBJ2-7,CASSRRTGGGEQYF,TGTGCCAGCAGTCGCAGGACAGGGGGAGGTGAGCAGTACTTC
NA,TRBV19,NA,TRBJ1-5,CASSMGAIQPQHF,TGTGCCAGTAGTATGGGGGCCATTCAGCCCCAGCATTTT
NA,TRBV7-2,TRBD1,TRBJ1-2,CASSSGTVYGYTF,TGTGCCAGCAGTTCCGGGACAGTCTATGGCTACACCTTC
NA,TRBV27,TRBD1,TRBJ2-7,CASSNRDRIPRAYEQYF,TGTGCCAGCAGTAACCGGGACAGAATTCCCAGAGCCTACGAGCAGTACTTC
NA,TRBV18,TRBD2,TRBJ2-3,CASSPIGGGSDTQYF,TGTGCCAGCTCACCTATCGGCGGGGGTTCAGATACGCAGTATTTT
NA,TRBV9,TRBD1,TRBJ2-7,CASSVGGQVHEQYF,TGTGCCAGCAGCGTAGGGGGACAGGTACACGAGCAGTACTTC
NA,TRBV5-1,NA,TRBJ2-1,CASSKQQAYNEQFF,TGCGCCAGCAGCAAACAACAGGCCTACAATGAGCAGTTCTTC
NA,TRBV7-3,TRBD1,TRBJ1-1,CASSPQGDAEAFF,TGTGCCAGCAGTCCCCAGGGGGACGCTGAAGCTTTCTTT
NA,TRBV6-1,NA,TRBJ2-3,CASSEVSAGGSTDTQYF,TGTGCCAGCAGTGAAGTGTCAGCGGGCGGGAGCACAGATACGCAGTATTTT
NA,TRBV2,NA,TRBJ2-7,CASSEAGYEQYF,TGTGCCAGCAGTGAAGCCGGCTACGAGCAGTACTTC
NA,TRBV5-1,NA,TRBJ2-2,CASSLTANTGELFF,TGCGCCAGCAGCTTGACAGCGAACACCGGGGAGCTGTTTTTT
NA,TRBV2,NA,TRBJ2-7,CASRQTTYEQYF,TGTGCCAGCAGGCAGACTACCTACGAGCAGTACTTC
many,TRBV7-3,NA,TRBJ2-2,CASSFSGTGELFF,TGTGCCAGCAGCTTTTCTGGCACCGGGGAGCTGTTTTTT
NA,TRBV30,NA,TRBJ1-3,CAWDFSSGNTIYF,TGTGCCTGGGACTTCTCCTCTGGAAACACCATATATTTT
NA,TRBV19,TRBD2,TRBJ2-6,CASRDYEGGANVLTF,TGTGCCAGCCGGGACTACGAAGGTGGGGCCAACGTCCTGACTTTC
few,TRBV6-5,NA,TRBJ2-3,CASSYGAGISDTQYF,TGTGCCAGCAGTTACGGGGCAGGGATTTCCGATACGCAGTATTTT
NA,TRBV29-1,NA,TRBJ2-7,CSAPDRSVGHEQYF,TGCAGCGCCCCCGACAGGTCTGTTGGCCACGAGCAGTACTTC
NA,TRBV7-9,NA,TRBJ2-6,CASKTVSGANVLTF,TGTGCCAGCAAGACGGTATCTGGGGCCAACGTCCTGACTTTC
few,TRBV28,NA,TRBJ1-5,CASSLYPGFIQPQHF,TGTGCCAGCAGTTTATATCCAGGGTTCATTCAGCCCCAGCATTTT
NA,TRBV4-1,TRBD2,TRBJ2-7,CASSPKAAGKGHEQYF,TGCGCCAGCAGCCCTAAGGCAGCGGGAAAGGGCCACGAGCAGTACTTC
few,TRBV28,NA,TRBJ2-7,CASSFLTGSSYEQYF,TGTGCCAGCAGCTTCCTGACCGGGAGCTCCTACGAGCAGTACTTC
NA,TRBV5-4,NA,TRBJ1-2,CASSPGTENYGYTF,TGTGCCAGCAGCCCCGGGACGGAGAACTATGGCTACACCTTC
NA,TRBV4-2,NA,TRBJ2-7,CASSQEGGSAGKEEQYF,TGTGCCAGCAGCCAAGAAGGAGGCTCGGCGGGAAAGGAAGAGCAGTACTTC
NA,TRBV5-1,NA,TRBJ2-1,CASSPDSPAYNEQFF,TGCGCCAGCAGCCCGGACTCACCCGCCTACAATGAGCAGTTCTTC
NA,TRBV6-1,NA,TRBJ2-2,CASREPAGELFF,TGTGCCAGCAGGGAACCCGCCGGGGAGCTGTTTTTT
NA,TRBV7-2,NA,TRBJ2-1,CASSPGTPYNEQFF,TGTGCCAGCAGCCCGGGGACACCGTACAATGAGCAGTTCTTC
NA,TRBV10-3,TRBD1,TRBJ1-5,CAISAGQAQPQHF,TGTGCCATCAGTGCCGGACAGGCCCAGCCCCAGCATTTT
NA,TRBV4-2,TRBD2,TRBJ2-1,CASRLTSVSRSYNEQFF,TGTGCCAGCAGACTCACTAGCGTTTCTCGCTCCTACAATGAGCAGTTCTTC
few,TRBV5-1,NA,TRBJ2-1,CASSLQDPSYNEQFF,TGCGCCAGCAGCTTGCAGGACCCCTCCTACAATGAGCAGTTCTTC